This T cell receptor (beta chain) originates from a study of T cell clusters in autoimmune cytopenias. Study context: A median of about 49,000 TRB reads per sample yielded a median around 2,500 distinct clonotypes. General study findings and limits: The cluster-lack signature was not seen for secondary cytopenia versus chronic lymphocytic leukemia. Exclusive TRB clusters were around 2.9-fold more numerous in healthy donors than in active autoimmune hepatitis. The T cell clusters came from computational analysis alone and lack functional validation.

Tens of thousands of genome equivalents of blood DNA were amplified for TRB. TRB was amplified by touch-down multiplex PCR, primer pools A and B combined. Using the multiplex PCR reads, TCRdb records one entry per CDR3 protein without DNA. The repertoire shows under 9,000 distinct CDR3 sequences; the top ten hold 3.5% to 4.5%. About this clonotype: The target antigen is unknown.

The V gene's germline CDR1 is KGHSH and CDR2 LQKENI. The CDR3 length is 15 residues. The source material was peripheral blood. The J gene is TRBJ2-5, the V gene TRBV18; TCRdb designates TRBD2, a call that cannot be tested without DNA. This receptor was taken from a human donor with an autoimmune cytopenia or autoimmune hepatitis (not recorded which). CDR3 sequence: CASSPPPSSGQTQYF.